These 26 T cell receptor beta chains originate from one sample sequenced in a study of blood T cell repertoires in COVID-19. Profiling relied on immunoSEQ multiplex PCR, and the TCRdb table lists in-frame clones only, not all of them. The table has under 200,000 clones, roughly nine tenths seen once. Sequenced input: PBMCs or T cells enriched from blood (not recorded which). These receptors all come from a woman aged 50 to 60 who had recovered from COVID-19.

The chain is built from TRBV27 and TRBJ2-1; 7 bases agree with TRBD2. The V gene's germline CDR1 is MNHEY and CDR2 SMNVEV (reference sequence). The CDR3 consists of 16 residues. J lost 2 bases, V lost 4 bases, and 8 bases had no gene match. The CDR3 DNA reads TGTGCCAGCAGTTCCGTTAGCGGGTGGGCCTACAATGAGCAGTTCTTC. The encoded protein is CASSSVSGWAYNEQFF.

This rearrangement joins TRBV7-3 to TRBJ2-1; 9 positions match TRBD2. Germline assignment: CDR1 SGHTA and CDR2 FQGTGA. V lost 5 bases, J lost 6 bases, and 2 bases stayed unmatched. The CDR3 spans 13 residues. The CDR3: CASSGGLANEQFF. The DNA for the CDR3 is TGTGCCAGCAGCGGGGGACTAGCCAATGAGCAGTTCTTC.

The rearrangement links TRBV27 to TRBJ2-7; a weak D match, TRBD2 (6 bases). Between the trimmed V and J ends, which lost 0 bases and 2 bases, there was a span of 11 bases. In germline, CDR1 is MNHEY, CDR2 SMNVEV (reference sequence). There are 15 residues in the CDR3. The CDR3 nucleotides are TGTGCCAGCAGTTTATCGGCCTCTAGCGCCTACGAGCAGTACTTC. Protein sequence: CASSLSASSAYEQYF.

This chain uses TRBV3-1 (or the pseudogene TRBV3-2) with TRBJ1-3; TRBD1 is a possible D gene (5 bases). Between the trimmed V and J ends, which lost 8 bases and 1 base, there was a span of 15 bases. CDR3 size: 15 residues. CDR1 is LGHDT and CDR2 is YNNKEL in the germline V gene (reference sequence). The CDR3 loop reads CASGSGGWSGNTIYF. The CDR3 DNA is TGTGCCAGCGGCTCGGGGGGTTGGTCTGGAAACACCATATATTTT.

The gene calls are TRBV27 and TRBJ2-1, with D possibly TRBD2 on 6 matching bases. Per germline, CDR1 MNHEY and CDR2 SMNVEV (reference sequence). This CDR3 contains 21 residues. V lost 5 bases and J 5 bases, leaving 34 bases between the germline ends. The CDR3 spells CASSPTIRDFSRSLQHNEQFF. DNA of the CDR3: TGTGCCAGCAGTCCCACGATCCGGGACTTCTCACGTTCCCTACAACACAATGAGCAGTTCTTC.

The genes are TRBV18 and TRBJ1-5; 7 bases fit TRBD1. The germline CDR1 and CDR2 sequences are KGHSH and LQKENI. V lost 6 bases and J lost 2; bases outside the gene matches: 7. The CDR3 covers 15 residues. The CDR3 region has the DNA TGTGCCAGCTCTCTGACAGGGCGAGGCAATCAGCCCCAGCATTTT. Its translation: CASSLTGRGNQPQHF.

V usage is TRBV6-2 or TRBV6-3 and J usage is TRBJ2-3, with D tentatively TRBD1 (5 bases). CDR3 size: 14 residues. CDR1 and CDR2 (germline): MNHEY, SVGEGT. V lost 1 base to trimming and J lost 2 bases, with 7 bases between them. The CDR3 loop is CASSYWGYTDTQYF. CDR3 nucleotides: TGTGCCAGCAGTTACTGGGGCTACACAGATACGCAGTATTTT.

The chain combines TRBV5-4 with TRBJ2-7; no clear D gene. The ends were cut back, 0 bases at V and 5 bases at J, with 12 bases in the middle. The CDR3 is made up of 14 amino acids. In germline, CDR1 is SGHNT, CDR2 YYREEE (reference sequence). The CDR3: CASSLGPGLDEQYF. DNA of the CDR3: TGTGCCAGCAGCTTGGGCCCTGGCTTGGACGAGCAGTACTTC. The full variable domain, rest sourced from reference TRBV5-4 and TRBJ2-7, is ETGVTQSPTHLIKTRGQQVTLRCSSQSGHNTVSWYQQALGQGPQFIFQYYREEENGRGNFPPRFSGLQFPNYSSELNVNALELDDSALYLCASSLGPGLDEQYFGPGTRLTVT.

This clone was seen at least ten times. The chain recombines TRBV11-2 with TRBJ2-1; the D gene is possibly TRBD2 (6 bases). Germline V gene lookup returns CDR1 SGHAT and CDR2 FQNNGV. The CDR3 is made up of 15 amino acids. Deletions cut 5 bases from V and 2 bases from J, with 13 bases between. Written as DNA, the CDR3 is TGTGCCAGCAGCGAGGGGAGGCCCGCCTACAATGAGCAGTTCTTC. This encodes CASSEGRPAYNEQFF.

The rearrangement uses TRBV27 and TRBJ2-1, with 13 bases fitting TRBD2. CDR1 is MNHEY, CDR2 SMNVEV, per germline (reference sequence). V was pared by 2 bases and J by 12 bases, with 13 bases of the junction left unmatched. The CDR3 length is 17 residues. The CDR3 DNA sequence: TGTGCCAGCAGTTTAGGATCCGGCACTAGCGGGAGGGCTCGGCAGTTCTTC. Protein: CASSLGSGTSGRARQFF.

The chain recombines TRBV4-1 with TRBJ2-1; D gene ambiguous. Between the trimmed V and J ends, which lost 2 bases and 2 bases, there was a span of 7 bases. The CDR3 is 14 amino acids. Germline assignment: CDR1 MGHRA and CDR2 YSYEKL. The CDR3 nucleotides read TGCGCCAGCAGCCAACCACAAGCCTACAATGAGCAGTTCTTC. Its translation: CASSQPQAYNEQFF.

The V gene is TRBV5-8, the J gene TRBJ1-4; weak D call: TRBD1 (6 bases). The germline V gene encodes CDR1 SGHTS and CDR2 YDEGEE. There are 14 residues in the CDR3. V lost 2 bases and J lost 7, with 12 bases in between. CDR3 amino acids: CASSLTGLGEKLFF. As DNA, the CDR3 is TGTGCCAGCAGCTTAACAGGGTTGGGTGAAAAACTGTTTTTT.

This clone showed up just once. The gene calls are TRBV4-1 and TRBJ2-1; weak D call: TRBD1 (6 bases). Trimming shortened V by 0 bases and J by 0 bases, and 12 bases separated the two germline ends. The germline CDR1 and CDR2 sequences are MGHRA and YSYEKL. CDR3 length: 17 amino acids. The CDR3 bases are TGCGCCAGCAGCCAAGATGGGGGCAGGAGCTCCTACAATGAGCAGTTCTTC. Encoded protein: CASSQDGGRSSYNEQFF.

V gene TRBV4-3 combines with J gene TRBJ1-2; no clear D. Germline-derived CDR1 and CDR2 are LGHNA and YSLEER. This CDR3 is built from 12 residues. The ends were cut back, 2 bases at V and 4 bases at J, with 5 bases in the middle. The CDR3 coding sequence is TGCGCCAGCAGCCAACGCGGCTATGGCTACACCTTC. Protein: CASSQRGYGYTF.

V usage is TRBV19 and J usage is TRBJ2-7; tentatively, D is TRBD2 (6 bases). Trimming took 4 bases from V and 4 from J, leaving 11 bases between them. This CDR3 is 13 amino acids long. Germline V CDR1 and CDR2: LNHDA, SQIVND (reference sequence). CDR3 sequence (DNA): TGTGCCAGTAGTAATGTCGGGAGATACGAGCAGTACTTC. This sequence encodes CASSNVGRYEQYF.

The rearrangement links TRBV27 to TRBJ1-2; no clear D. V was trimmed by 5 bases and J by 2 bases, leaving 15 bases between them. Germline V gives CDR1 MNHEY, CDR2 SMNVEV (reference sequence). The CDR3 spans 15 residues. The CDR3 nucleotides read TGTGCCAGCAGTGCTACCTCTACCGGGAACTATGGCTACACCTTC. Translating gives CASSATSTGNYGYTF.

This clone was observed a single time. The V and J genes are TRBV5-1 and TRBJ2-7, with 10 bases that match TRBD2. Germline CDR1 SGHRS, CDR2 YFSETQ. The CDR3 runs 15 residues. Losses at the gene ends were 0 bases for V and 6 bases for J; bases not matched to a gene: 6. Written as DNA, the CDR3 is TGCGCCAGCAGCTTGGAGGCTAGCGGGAGTTCCGAGCAGTACTTC. The encoded protein is CASSLEASGSSEQYF. Combining the CDR3 with reference TRBV5-1 and TRBJ2-7 gives the whole variable domain KAGVTQTPRYLIKTRGQQVTLSCSPISGHRSVSWYQQTPGQGLQFLFEYFSETQRNKGNFPGRFSGRQFSNSRSEMNVSTLELGDSALYLCASSLEASGSSEQYFGPGTRLTVT.

This rearrangement joins TRBV28 to TRBJ2-1; TRBD2 matches at 11 bases. CDR3 length: 15 residues. Trimming took 6 bases from V and 5 from J; bases not matched to a gene: 6. Germline CDR1 is MDHEN and CDR2 is SYDVKM. The CDR3 DNA reads TGTGCCAGCAGACCTACTAGCGGGGGACACAATGAGCAGTTCTTC. Residues: CASRPTSGGHNEQFF.

This clone was detected once. The V call is TRBV2, the J call TRBJ2-4, with D perhaps TRBD1 (6 bases). V was clipped by 4 bases and J by 0 bases, with 10 bases between them. The CDR3 totals 15 residues. Per germline, CDR1 SNHLY and CDR2 FYNNEI. The CDR3 sequence: CASSGTRGAKNIQYF. The DNA for the CDR3 is TGTGCCAGCAGTGGGACCAGGGGAGCCAAAAACATTCAGTACTTC.

The chain employs TRBV4-3 and TRBJ1-1, with D tentatively TRBD1 (6 bases). V lost 5 bases, J lost 5 bases, and 9 bases lay in between. The CDR3 loop spans 12 amino acids. The V gene's germline CDR1 is LGHNA and CDR2 YSLEER. The CDR3 spells CASSITGTEAFF. The DNA for the CDR3 is TGCGCCAGCAGCATAACAGGGACTGAAGCTTTCTTT.

This clone has more than one count but fewer than ten. V and J are TRBV5-1 and TRBJ2-7, with 7 bases aligning to TRBD2. Per germline, CDR1 SGHRS and CDR2 YFSETQ. The J segment lost 4 bases and the V segment lost 5 bases, leaving 24 bases of the junction unmatched. This CDR3 region has 19 residues. In nucleotides, the CDR3 is TGCGCCAGCAGTCGACCTAGGGCCGGGCGGGAGTCTCCCTTTTACGAGCAGTACTTC. This sequence encodes CASSRPRAGRESPFYEQYF.

The chain combines TRBV28 with TRBJ1-2, with a possible D match to TRBD1 (5 bases). The V and J ends lost 6 bases and 6 bases respectively, with 17 bases between them. CDR3 length: 14 residues. Looked up from germline, CDR1 is MDHEN and CDR2 is SYDVKM. The DNA of the CDR3 is TGTGCCAGCAGGTCGACAGTAACGGTACATGGCTACACCTTC. This encodes CASRSTVTVHGYTF.

The chain recombines TRBV10-2 with TRBJ1-4, with a weak D call TRBD1 (5 bases). Deletions cut 0 bases from V and 8 bases from J, with 13 bases between. CDR1 is WSHSY, CDR2 SAAADI, per germline. The CDR3 runs 15 residues. CDR3 DNA sequence: TGCGCCAGCAGTGAGTCTGGGGCGTGGGAAGAAAAACTGTTTTTT. As protein: CASSESGAWEEKLFF.

The V call is TRBV5-5, the J call TRBJ2-1; TRBD2 agrees at 8 bases. CDR3 length: 17 amino acids. V gave up 0 bases and J gave up 0 bases; unmatched junction bases: 5. CDR1 is SGHKS, CDR2 YYEKEE, per germline (reference sequence). This chain's CDR3 is CASSLGAGGLSYNEQFF. The CDR3 DNA sequence: TGTGCCAGCAGCTTGGGGGCGGGAGGTCTCTCCTACAATGAGCAGTTCTTC.

V usage is TRBV25-1 and J usage is TRBJ2-2; 11 positions agree with TRBD2. This CDR3 is 18 amino acids long. From germline, CDR1 is MGHDK and CDR2 SYGVNS. V shed 1 base, J shed 7 bases, and the junction held 11 bases outside the gene matches. CDR3 sequence: CASSESTIAGGPHGELFF. DNA of the CDR3: TGTGCCAGCAGTGAATCCACAATAGCGGGAGGGCCTCACGGGGAGCTGTTTTTT.

The chain links TRBV6-2 or TRBV6-3 to TRBJ1-5; 10 positions match TRBD1. The CDR3 has 16 residues. Per the germline V gene, CDR1 is MNHEY and CDR2 is SVGEGT. Trimming removed 0 bases from V and 2 bases from J; junction bases left unmatched: 1. The CDR3 protein is CASSYSGTGGNQPQHF. CDR3 coding DNA: TGTGCCAGCAGTTACTCCGGGACAGGGGGCAATCAGCCCCAGCATTTT.